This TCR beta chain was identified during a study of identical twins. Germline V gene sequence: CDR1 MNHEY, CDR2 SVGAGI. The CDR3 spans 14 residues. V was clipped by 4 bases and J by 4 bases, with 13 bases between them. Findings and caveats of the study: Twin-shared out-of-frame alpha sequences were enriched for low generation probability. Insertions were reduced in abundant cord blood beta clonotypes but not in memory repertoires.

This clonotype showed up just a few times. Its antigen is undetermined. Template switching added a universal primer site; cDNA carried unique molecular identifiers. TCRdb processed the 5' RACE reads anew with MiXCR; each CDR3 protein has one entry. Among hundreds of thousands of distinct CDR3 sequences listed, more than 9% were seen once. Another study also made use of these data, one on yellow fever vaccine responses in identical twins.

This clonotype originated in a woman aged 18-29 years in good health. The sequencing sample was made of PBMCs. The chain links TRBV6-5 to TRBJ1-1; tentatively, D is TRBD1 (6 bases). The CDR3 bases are TGTGCCAGCAGTTTGGGGGCGCGGGGCACTGAAGCTTTCTTT. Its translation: CASSLGARGTEAFF.